This TCR beta chain comes out of a study of OX40 agonist ivuxolimab in advanced cancers. Study-wide points: There was clonal expansion of CD4+ and CD8+ blood T cells by week 6 at 0.1 to 3.0 mg/kg.

As regards this clone: Antigen unknown.

Germline-derived CDR1 and CDR2 are SGHNT and YENEEA. V lost 3 bases to trimming and J lost 12 bases, with 12 bases between them. The CDR3 consists of 13 residues. The table came from immunoSEQ multiplex PCR; TCRdb's copy has only in-frame clones and leaves some out. The repertoire includes some 45,000 clones, approximately 83% of them detected once, and roughly 24% sits in the top ten. The sequenced sample was CD4+ or CD8+ T cells sorted from blood, obtained in a trial of the OX40 agonist ivuxolimab. The genes are TRBV11-3 and TRBJ1-6, with D unresolved. This TCR came from an adult with an advanced solid tumor such as melanoma, head and neck, liver or kidney cancer. CDR3 DNA sequence: TGTGCCAGCAGCTTGGACCCCGGGCAACCCCTCCACTTT. Translating it yields CASSLDPGQPLHF.